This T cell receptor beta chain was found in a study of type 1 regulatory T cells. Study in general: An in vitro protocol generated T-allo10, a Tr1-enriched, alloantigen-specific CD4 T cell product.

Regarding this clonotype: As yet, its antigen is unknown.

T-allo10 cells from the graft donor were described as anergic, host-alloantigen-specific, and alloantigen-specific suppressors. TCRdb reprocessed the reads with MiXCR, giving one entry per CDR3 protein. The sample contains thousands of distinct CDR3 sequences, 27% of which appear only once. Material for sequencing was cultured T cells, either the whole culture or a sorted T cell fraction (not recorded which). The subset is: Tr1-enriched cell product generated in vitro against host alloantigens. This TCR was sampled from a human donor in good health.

The CDR3 spells CAISEDFAEQYF. The CDR3 region has the DNA TGTGCCATCAGCGAAGATTTCGCCGAGCAGTACTTC. The chain combines TRBV10-3 with TRBJ2-7; no clear D. Germline lookup yields CDR1 ENHRY and CDR2 SYGVKD. Trimming cost V 6 bases and J 6 bases, with 12 bases left between them. This CDR3 spans 12 amino acids.